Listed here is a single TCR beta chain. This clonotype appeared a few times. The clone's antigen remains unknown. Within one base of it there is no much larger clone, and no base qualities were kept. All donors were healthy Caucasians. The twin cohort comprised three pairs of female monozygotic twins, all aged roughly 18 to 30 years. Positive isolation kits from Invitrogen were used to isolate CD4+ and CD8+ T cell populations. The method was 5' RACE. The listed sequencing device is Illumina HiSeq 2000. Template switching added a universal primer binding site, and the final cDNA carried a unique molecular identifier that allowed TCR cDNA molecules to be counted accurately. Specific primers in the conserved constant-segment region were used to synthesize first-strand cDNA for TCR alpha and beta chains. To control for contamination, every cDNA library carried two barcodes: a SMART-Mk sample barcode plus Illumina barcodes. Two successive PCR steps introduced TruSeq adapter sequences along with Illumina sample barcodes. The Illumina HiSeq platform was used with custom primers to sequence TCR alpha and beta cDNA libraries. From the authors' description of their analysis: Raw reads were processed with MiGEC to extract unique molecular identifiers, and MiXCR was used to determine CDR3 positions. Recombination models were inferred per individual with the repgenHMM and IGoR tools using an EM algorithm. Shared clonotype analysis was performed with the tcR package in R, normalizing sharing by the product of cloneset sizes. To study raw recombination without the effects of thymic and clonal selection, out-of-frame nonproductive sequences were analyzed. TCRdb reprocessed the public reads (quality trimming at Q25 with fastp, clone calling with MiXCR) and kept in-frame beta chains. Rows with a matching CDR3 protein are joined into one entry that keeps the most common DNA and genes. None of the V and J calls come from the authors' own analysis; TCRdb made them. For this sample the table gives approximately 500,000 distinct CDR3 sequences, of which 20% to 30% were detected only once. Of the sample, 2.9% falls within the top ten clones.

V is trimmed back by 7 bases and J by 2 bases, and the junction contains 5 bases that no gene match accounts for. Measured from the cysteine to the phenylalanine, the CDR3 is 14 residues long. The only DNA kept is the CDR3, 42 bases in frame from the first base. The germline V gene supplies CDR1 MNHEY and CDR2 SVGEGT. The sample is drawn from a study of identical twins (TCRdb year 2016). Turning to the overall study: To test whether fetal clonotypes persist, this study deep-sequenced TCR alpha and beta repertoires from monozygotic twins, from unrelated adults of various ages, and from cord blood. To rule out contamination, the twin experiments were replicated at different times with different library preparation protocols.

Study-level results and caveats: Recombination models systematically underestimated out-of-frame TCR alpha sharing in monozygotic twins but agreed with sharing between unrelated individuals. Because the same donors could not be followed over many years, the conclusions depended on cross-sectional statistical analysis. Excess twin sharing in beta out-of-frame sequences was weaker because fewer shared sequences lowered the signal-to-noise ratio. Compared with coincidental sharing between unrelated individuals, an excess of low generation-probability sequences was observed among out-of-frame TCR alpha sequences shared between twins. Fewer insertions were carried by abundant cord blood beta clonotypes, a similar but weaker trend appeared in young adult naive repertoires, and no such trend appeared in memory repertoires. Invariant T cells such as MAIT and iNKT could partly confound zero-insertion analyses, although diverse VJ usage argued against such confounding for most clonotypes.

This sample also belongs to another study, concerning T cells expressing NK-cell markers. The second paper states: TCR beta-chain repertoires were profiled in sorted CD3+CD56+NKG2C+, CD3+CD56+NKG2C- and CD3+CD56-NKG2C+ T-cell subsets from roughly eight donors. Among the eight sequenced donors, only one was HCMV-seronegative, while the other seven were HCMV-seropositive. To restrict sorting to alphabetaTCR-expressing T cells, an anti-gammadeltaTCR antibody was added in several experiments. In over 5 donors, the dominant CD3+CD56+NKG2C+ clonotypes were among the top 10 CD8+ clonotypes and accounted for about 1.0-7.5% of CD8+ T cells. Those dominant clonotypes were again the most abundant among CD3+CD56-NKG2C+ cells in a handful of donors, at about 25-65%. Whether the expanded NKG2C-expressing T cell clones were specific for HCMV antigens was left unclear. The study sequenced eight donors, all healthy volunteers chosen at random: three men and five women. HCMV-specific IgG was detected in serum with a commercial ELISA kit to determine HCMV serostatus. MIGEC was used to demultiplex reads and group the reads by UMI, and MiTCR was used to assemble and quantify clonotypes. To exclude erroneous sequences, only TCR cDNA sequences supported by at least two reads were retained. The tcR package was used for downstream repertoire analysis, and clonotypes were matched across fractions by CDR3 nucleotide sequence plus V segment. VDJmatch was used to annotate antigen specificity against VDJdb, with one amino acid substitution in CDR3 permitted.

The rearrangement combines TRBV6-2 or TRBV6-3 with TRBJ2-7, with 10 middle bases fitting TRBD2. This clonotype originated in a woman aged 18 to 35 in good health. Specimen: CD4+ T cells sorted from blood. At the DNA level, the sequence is TGTGCCAGCATTACTAGCGGGGCCCCCTACGAGCAGTACTTC. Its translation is CASITSGAPYEQYF.